This T cell receptor (beta chain) was captured in a study of blood T cell repertoires in COVID-19. Background on the study: Collection of acute and convalescent COVID-19 samples took place in the United States, Italy and Spain. Nucleic acid was either cDNA or gDNA, and it came from T cells, B-cell-depleted T cells, or PBMCs.

CDR3 size: 13 residues. The trim removed 7 bases at V and 8 bases at J, leaving 10 bases unmatched. Germline V gene lookup returns CDR1 MNHEY and CDR2 SMNVEV (reference sequence). As handled by the study authors: How many nucleated cells were present was estimated from reference gene primer amplification. TCRdb keeps only in-frame clones here, not all; method: immunoSEQ multiplex PCR. V and J calls plus clone size are reproduced from that table; the DNA served to infer D and trimming. The sample yields approximately 150,000 clones, 70% to 90% seen once. This TCR was recovered from a man aged 50-60 years who had recovered from COVID-19. The V call is TRBV27, the J call TRBJ1-2; 7 nucleotides match TRBD1. Sequenced: peripheral blood. CDR3 DNA sequence: TGTGCCAGCAACCTGGACAGGTCCTGGGGCTACACCTTC. Translating gives CASNLDRSWGYTF.